These 30 T cell receptor beta chains originate from one sample sequenced in a study of blood T cells in healthy people across ages. For the second PCR, which ran for roughly 7 to 11 cycles, a sample-barcoded 5' primer and a J-beta primer mix were used. TCRdb called the 5' RACE reads again in MiXCR, with one record for every CDR3 protein. The repertoire has under 800,000 distinct CDR3 sequences, 35% to 45% of them found once; the top ten carry 20% to 25%. Sequencing was done on a sample of blood. The receptors stem from an older woman in good health.

V is TRBV6-2 or TRBV6-3 and J is TRBJ2-3; D is undetermined. Trimming shortened V by 6 bases and J by 0 bases, and 10 bases separated the two germline ends. CDR3 size: 14 residues. The germline CDR1 and CDR2 sequences are MNHEY and SVGEGT. As DNA, the CDR3 is TGTGCCAGCAGGAATGCGGCGAGCACAGATACGCAGTATTTT. It codes for CASRNAASTDTQYF.

Comment on this clonotype: Here the CDR3 omits its conserved ending phenylalanine or tryptophan, so a read error is the likely source. The DNA is omitted, as the CDR3 cannot be located on it reliably, and the CDR3 follows TCRdb's listing. This chain connects TRBV11-2 to TRBJ1-2. Germline CDR1 and CDR2: SGHAT and FQNNGV. The CDR3 contains 13 residues when both ends are counted. CDR3 loop: CASRKETNYGNTY.

This chain links TRBV10-2 with TRBJ1-6, with 9 bases matching TRBD1. Looked up from germline, CDR1 is WSHSY and CDR2 is SAAADI. This CDR3 comprises 16 residues. Trimming at V came to 6 bases and at J to 2 bases, leaving 5 bases not matched to a gene. The CDR3 sequence: CASRRGQGTYNSPLHF. The CDR3, as DNA: TGCGCCAGCAGGAGGGGACAGGGCACCTATAATTCACCCCTCCACTTT.

With respect to this clonotype: At one of its ends the junction is not consistent with the germline gene, which may arise from a read error. This rearrangement joins TRBV12-3 or TRBV12-4 to TRBJ2-6, with D hard to call. The CDR3 has 14 amino acids. The CDR3 nucleotides are TGTGCCGGCAGTTTATTCTCTGGGGCCAACGTCCTGACTTTC. Its protein product is CAGSLFSGANVLTF.

Notes on this clonotype: The junction departs from germline at one end; a sequencing error may be responsible. This chain joins TRBV24-1 and TRBJ2-3; 7 nucleotides agree with TRBD2. CDR3 size: 16 residues. Germline assignment: CDR1 KGHDR and CDR2 SFDVKD. The CDR3 bases are TGTGCCGCCAGTGGGTCGACGGGGGGAAGCACAGATACGCAGTATTTT. It encodes CAASGSTGGSTDTQYF.

The chain joins TRBV12-3 or TRBV12-4 to TRBJ2-1; 9 nucleotides agree with TRBD1. V lost 6 bases to trimming and J lost 10 bases; unmatched junction nucleotides: 7. The CDR3 has 13 amino acids. This CDR3 reads CASRDRGSHEQFF. CDR3 in DNA: TGTGCCAGCAGGGACAGGGGATCCCACGAGCAGTTCTTC.

Turning to this clonotype: One end of the junction is discordant with germline, which a read error may explain. The chain employs TRBV5-1 and TRBJ1-4, with a possible D match to TRBD1 (5 bases). CDR1 is SGHRS and CDR2 is YFSETQ in the germline V gene. The CDR3 is made up of 16 amino acids. The CDR3 is CAGSSDSLSTNEKLFF. The CDR3 DNA follows: TGCGCCGGCAGCTCCGACAGCCTCTCAACTAATGAAAAACTGTTTTTT.

This clonotype was found a few times. At one of its ends the junction is not consistent with the germline gene, which may arise from a read error. The rearrangement uses TRBV9 and TRBJ2-7, with TRBD2 matching over 7 bases. CDR3 length equals 15 residues. Germline assignment: CDR1 SGDLS and CDR2 YYNGEE. CDR3 protein: CASSVGDYPSYEQYF. The CDR3 nucleotides are TGTGCCAGCAGTGTAGGGGACTACCCTTCCTACGAGCAGTACTTC.

Of note for this clonotype: With a much larger clone just one base away, this may be a read error. The V call is TRBV7-9, the J call TRBJ2-1; 12 bases match TRBD2. The J call may be wrong; the DNA end is better matched by TRBJ2-7. CDR1 is SEHNR and CDR2 is FQNEAQ in the germline V gene (reference sequence). CDR3 size: 18 residues. CDR3 nucleotide sequence: TGTGCCAGCAGCCCAGGACGACTAGCGGGGGACTCCTACAATGAGCAGTACTTC. Translated: CASSPGRLAGDSYNEQYF.

This clonotype was found a few times. The chain has TRBV5-1 and TRBJ1-2, with TRBD1 matching 7 bases. J lost 13 bases, V lost 3 bases, and 15 bases had no gene match. Germline CDR1 reads SGHRS; CDR2 reads YFSETQ. The CDR3 sequence is 14 residues long. The chain's CDR3 is CASSSYSAGQTSTF. In DNA form, the CDR3 reads TGCGCCAGCAGCTCCTACTCGGCGGGACAGACCTCCACCTTC.

This clonotype appeared a few times. The V call is TRBV5-1, the J call TRBJ2-1; D might be TRBD2 (7 bases). This CDR3 region has 16 residues. V lost 4 bases to trimming and J lost 0 bases, with 14 bases between them. The germline V gene has CDR1 SGHRS and CDR2 YFSETQ. The CDR3: CASSGGGGSSYNEQFF. The CDR3 nucleotides read TGCGCCAGCAGCGGGGGGGGCGGGAGCTCCTACAATGAGCAGTTCTTC.

As for this clonotype: One junction end does not reproduce the germline sequence, and a read error may be involved. The CDR3 nucleotides read TGTGCCAGTAGCCCCTGGACAGGGAGGAGTGGCTACACCTTC. This sequence encodes CASSPWTGRSGYTF. This chain connects TRBV14 to TRBJ1-2, with 8 positions matching TRBD1. CDR3 size: 14 residues. Germline V gene data show CDR1 as SGHDN and CDR2 as FVKESK.

The chain employs TRBV7-2 and TRBJ2-3; 10 bases align to TRBD2. CDR3 length: 14 residues. Germline loops: CDR1 SGHTA, CDR2 FQGNSA. After removal of 3 bases from V and 6 bases from J, the junction contained 3 bases not matched to a gene. As DNA, the CDR3 is TGTGCCAGCAGCTTGAGCGGGAGGGCCGATACGCAGTATTTT. Translating gives CASSLSGRADTQYF.

The chain recombines TRBV6-6 with TRBJ2-3; the D gene is possibly TRBD1 (5 bases). Between the trimmed V and J ends, which lost 6 bases and 2 bases, there was a span of 18 bases. The CDR3 covers 16 residues. Germline V gene lookup returns CDR1 MNHNY and CDR2 SVGAGI (reference sequence). In nucleotides, the CDR3 is TGTGCCAGCAGCCACTCCAGGGTAACCACCACAGATACGCAGTATTTT. Translation gives CASSHSRVTTTDTQYF.

DNA of the CDR3: TGCAGTGCTAGAGATCTGTCCACTACCTACTACGAGCAGTACTTC. This gives the protein CSARDLSTTYYEQYF. The chain combines TRBV20-1 with TRBJ2-7; D uncertain. The germline gives CDR1 DFQATT, CDR2 SNEGSKA (reference sequence). V was clipped by 0 bases and J by 3 bases, with 15 bases between them. The CDR3 loop spans 15 amino acids.

The chain combines TRBV3-1 with TRBJ2-1; 11 bases align to TRBD2. Per germline, CDR1 LGHDT and CDR2 YNNKEL (reference sequence). V was pared by 0 bases and J by 8 bases, with 12 bases of the junction left unmatched. The CDR3 covers 18 residues. CDR3 DNA: TGTGCCAGCAGCCAAGATCTTGGCCTAGCGGGAGGAGGAGATGAGCAGTTCTTC. Translated, it gives CASSQDLGLAGGGDEQFF.

V usage is TRBV6-2 or TRBV6-3 and J usage is TRBJ2-1; D gene ambiguous. Trimming cost V 6 bases and J 6 bases, with 15 bases left between them. CDR1 MNHEY and CDR2 SVGEGT come from the germline V gene. The CDR3 covers 14 residues. The CDR3 loop is CASRREFISNEQFF. Written as DNA, the CDR3 is TGTGCCAGCAGAAGGGAATTCATTAGCAATGAGCAGTTCTTC.

The rearrangement links TRBV20-1 to TRBJ1-1; D not resolved. Trimming pared 3 bases from V and 0 bases from J, leaving 11 bases between. The V gene's germline CDR1 is DFQATT and CDR2 SNEGSKA (reference sequence). The CDR3 contains 14 residues. The CDR3 spells CSARVTMMNTEAFF. The CDR3 DNA sequence: TGCAGTGCTAGGGTTACAATGATGAACACTGAAGCTTTCTTT.

The rearrangement uses TRBV20-1 and TRBJ2-5; possibly TRBD1 or TRBD2 for D (5 bases each). Trimming stripped 4 bases from V and 0 bases from J, with 6 bases between. Germline V gene data show CDR1 as DFQATT and CDR2 as SNEGSKA (reference sequence). The CDR3 is made up of 12 amino acids. CDR3 coding DNA: TGCAGTGCTACGGGACACCAAGAGACCCAGTACTTC. This gives the protein CSATGHQETQYF.

This sequence joins TRBV6-1 and TRBJ1-1, with D maybe TRBD1 (5 bases). CDR1 MNHNS and CDR2 SASEGT come from the germline V gene. V gave up 8 bases and J gave up 3 bases, with 19 bases separating them. The CDR3 is 15 residues long. CDR3 amino acids: CASSNGWGRDTEAFF. CDR3 in DNA: TGTGCCAGCTCCAACGGATGGGGCAGGGACACTGAAGCTTTCTTT.

This chain connects TRBV29-1 to TRBJ2-5; D might be TRBD1 (6 bases). Per germline, CDR1 SQVTM and CDR2 ANQGSEA. The CDR3 totals 12 residues. V lost 5 bases and J 11 bases, leaving 18 bases between the germline ends. CDR3 loop: CSVLQGCDEQYF. The CDR3 DNA follows: TGCAGCGTTCTGCAGGGGTGTGATGAGCAGTACTTC.

The V call is TRBV29-1, the J call TRBJ2-5; 7 bases match TRBD1. This CDR3 contains 17 residues. J lost 2 bases, V lost 6 bases, and 18 bases had no gene match. Per germline, CDR1 SQVTM and CDR2 ANQGSEA. The CDR3 DNA is TGCAGCGTCGTGGGTTGGGGCAGACAGGGAGAGCAAGAGACCCAGTACTTC. Translation: CSVVGWGRQGEQETQYF.

V is TRBV7-2 and J is TRBJ2-1; TRBD2 aligns across 9 bases. V gave up 2 bases and J gave up 5 bases; unmatched junction bases: 4. Germline CDR1 SGHTA, CDR2 FQGNSA. CDR3 length: 15 amino acids. DNA for the CDR3: TGTGCCAGCAGCTTACGTCGACTAGCGGACAATGAGCAGTTCTTC. Its protein is CASSLRRLADNEQFF.

This chain joins TRBV2 and TRBJ2-1; TRBD2 might be the D (6 bases). The length of the CDR3 is 14 residues. From germline, CDR1 is SNHLY and CDR2 FYNNEI. Trimming left V 4 bases short and J 5 bases short, with 12 bases between. CDR3 DNA: TGTGCCAGCAGTGTAGGGGACTTTCACAATGAGCAGTTCTTC. It encodes CASSVGDFHNEQFF.

This clonotype was seen only once. This chain connects TRBV20-1 to TRBJ1-4; 7 nucleotides match TRBD1. This CDR3 has 15 amino acids. Germline V lookup: CDR1 DFQATT, CDR2 SNEGSKA (reference sequence). With 5 bases clipped from V and 3 bases from J, the junction kept 9 bases outside the gene matches. Here the CDR3 reads CSAPDPGTANEKLFF. CDR3 coding DNA: TGCAGTGCTCCGGACCCAGGGACAGCTAATGAAAAACTGTTTTTT.

V and J are TRBV20-1 and TRBJ2-1, with D perhaps being TRBD1 or TRBD2 (5 bases each). Trimming removed 6 bases at V and 8 bases at J, with 17 bases between. Germline CDR1 is DFQATT and CDR2 is SNEGSKA (reference sequence). This CDR3 spans 13 amino acids. CDR3 in amino acids: CSAGRDRGHEQFF. The CDR3 nucleotides are TGCAGTGCCGGCCGGGACCGCGGCCATGAGCAGTTCTTC.

In nucleotides, the CDR3 is TGCAGTGCTAGAGCCCGAGGGAACACTAGGGGCTACACCTTC. Residues: CSARARGNTRGYTF. The chain links TRBV20-1 to TRBJ1-2; D gene ambiguous. The CDR3 runs 14 residues. In germline, CDR1 is DFQATT, CDR2 SNEGSKA (reference sequence). V lost 1 base and J 8 bases, leaving 17 bases between the germline ends.

The rearrangement joins TRBV7-9 to TRBJ1-2; the D is unclear. The CDR3 consists of 15 residues. CDR1 is SEHNR and CDR2 is FQNEAQ in the germline V gene (reference sequence). Trimming pared 0 bases from V and 4 bases from J, leaving 12 bases between. In DNA, the CDR3 is TGTGCCAGCAGCTTAGCCGGCGTAACCTTCTATGGCTACACCTTC. It translates to CASSLAGVTFYGYTF.

This clonotype was seen only once. A read error may be the cause here, since a much bigger clone is one base away. The chain combines TRBV24-1 with TRBJ2-3, with 8 nucleotides matching TRBD2. The CDR3 loop spans 14 amino acids. Germline CDR1 reads KGHDR; CDR2 reads SFDVKD. Trimming removed 8 bases from V and 5 bases from J; junction bases left unmatched: 8. This CDR3 reads CATTRSGGGDTQYF. The CDR3 coding sequence is TGTGCCACCACCCGAAGCGGGGGTGGAGATACGCAGTATTTT.

This clonotype was seen many times. The J gene is TRBJ2-4, the V gene TRBV5-1; possibly TRBD1 for D (5 bases). Germline V gene data show CDR1 as SGHRS and CDR2 as YFSETQ. CDR3 size: 14 residues. Trimming took off 0 bases at V and 7 bases at J, with 11 bases between the two ends. The CDR3 loop is CASSLDRPGNIQYF. As DNA, the CDR3 is TGCGCCAGCAGCTTGGACAGGCCAGGCAACATTCAGTACTTC.